The rows below give T cell receptor beta chains drawn from one sample of a study of blood T cell repertoires in COVID-19. TCRdb keeps only in-frame clones here, not all; method: immunoSEQ multiplex PCR. This repertoire shows around 100,000 clones, around 87% found once; its top ten account for over 2.5%. The sequenced sample consisted of peripheral blood. The origin of the receptors is a man aged 50-60 years with active or convalescent COVID-19. The CDR3 runs from the conserved cysteine through the conserved F or W. The D gene is left open where the match is weak. Where a row states a size, it is once, few, many or the class of an expanded clone; other rows omit it.

size | D | J | V | DNA | CDR3
once | . | TRBJ1-5 | TRBV6-5 | TGTGCCAGCAGGCGACGGGTCAATCAGCCCCAGCATTTT | CASRRRVNQPQHF
. | TRBD1 | TRBJ1-5 | TRBV10-2 | TGCGCCAGCAGTTCGGGACAGGGCCATCAGCCCCAGCATTTT | CASSSGQGHQPQHF
. | . | TRBJ2-3 | TRBV10-3 | TGTGCCAGCCGGGACTCCACAGATACGCAGTATTTT | CASRDSTDTQYF
. | . | TRBJ1-3 | TRBV7-9 | TGTGCCAGCAGGGAGGGAGCTGGAAACACCATATATTTT | CASREGAGNTIYF
. | . | TRBJ1-5 | TRBV3-1/TRBV3-2 | TGTGCCAGCAGCCAAGATCCATCGGGAGGCAATCAGCCCCAGCATTTT | CASSQDPSGGNQPQHF
. | . | TRBJ1-2 | TRBV7-8 | TGTGCCAGCAGCTTAGCCCAGGGAAATGGCTACACCTTC | CASSLAQGNGYTF
. | . | TRBJ2-3 | TRBV3-1/TRBV3-2 | TGTGCCAGCAGCCAAGGGAGCGGCCCCGGGGGTACGCAGTATTTT | CASSQGSGPGGTQYF
. | TRBD2 | TRBJ2-3 | TRBV5-4 | TGTGCCAGCAGCTTGGCCGGGGGACTAGCGGTTGATACGCAGTATTTT | CASSLAGGLAVDTQYF
. | . | TRBJ1-6 | TRBV7-9 | TGTGCCAGCAGCTTAAGCAGGGGAAATTCACCCCTCCACTTT | CASSLSRGNSPLHF
. | TRBD1 | TRBJ1-6 | TRBV4-2 | TGTGCCAGCTCCCCCTCTACCGGACAGGGAAATTCACCCCTCCACTTT | CASSPSTGQGNSPLHF
. | TRBD1 | TRBJ1-4 | TRBV10-3 | TGTGCCATCAGTGAGTCGCCAGGGGGATCAACTAATGAAAAACTGTTTTTT | CAISESPGGSTNEKLFF
. | . | TRBJ2-2 | TRBV7-6 | TGTGCCAGCAGCTTATTAAGCGGCGGAATATCCACCGGGGAGCTGTTTTTT | CASSLLSGGISTGELFF
. | . | TRBJ1-2 | TRBV24-1 | TGTGCCACCAGTGATTGGGACACGGACAACTATGGCTACACCTTC | CATSDWDTDNYGYTF
. | . | TRBJ2-5 | TRBV6-1 | TGTGCCAGCAGTGAAGTGGGGGGGCCGGGAGAGACCCAGTACTTC | CASSEVGGPGETQYF
. | TRBD2 | TRBJ2-3 | TRBV11-2 | TGTGCCAGCAGCTTAGCGGGGGGTAGCACAGATACGCAGTATTTT | CASSLAGGSTDTQYF
. | TRBD1 | TRBJ1-1 | TRBV6-5 | TGTGCCAGCATCGGACAGGGGGCCACTGAAGCTTTCTTT | CASIGQGATEAFF
. | TRBD1 | TRBJ2-5 | TRBV5-1 | TGCGCCAGCAGCTTGTCCGGGACAGGTAAAGAGACCCAGTACTTC | CASSLSGTGKETQYF
. | . | TRBJ1-2 | TRBV19 | TGTGCCAGCGGAACAGGGCTTGGCTACACCTTC | CASGTGLGYTF
. | TRBD1 | TRBJ1-2 | TRBV29-1 | TGCAGCGTTGAAGAGCTCATGAAGGGACAGGGGGTTTGGGGCTACACCTTC | CSVEELMKGQGVWGYTF
. | . | TRBJ2-3 | TRBV18 | TGTGCCAGCTCACTAGAACAGGACACAGATACGCAGTATTTT | CASSLEQDTDTQYF
. | . | TRBJ2-3 | TRBV18 | TGTGCCAGCTCACCGAGTATTGTACTCACAGATACGCAGTATTTT | CASSPSIVLTDTQYF
. | TRBD1 | TRBJ1-5 | TRBV6-1 | TGTGCCAGCAGTGAAGCGGAGGGGGCCTATAGCAATCAGCCCCAGCATTTT | CASSEAEGAYSNQPQHF
. | TRBD1 | TRBJ2-5 | TRBV7-9 | TGTGCCAGCGACGGGGGACAGGGGTTAACCGGGTGGCGGACCCAGTACTTC | CASDGGQGLTGWRTQYF
. | . | TRBJ1-2 | TRBV15 | TGTGCCACCAGCAGAGAAGGGGCCTCTGATGGCTACACCTTC | CATSREGASDGYTF
. | . | TRBJ1-6 | TRBV5-1 | TGCGCCAGCAGCTTGGGACAGAATTATTCACCCCTCCACTTT | CASSLGQNYSPLHF
once | . | TRBJ1-2 | TRBV2 | TGTGCCAGCCTGGACATGAACTATGGCTACACCTTC | CASLDMNYGYTF
once | . | TRBJ2-1 | TRBV18 | TGTGCCAGCTCCTCTTCTAGCAATGAGCAGTTCTTC | CASSSSSNEQFF
. | . | TRBJ1-1 | TRBV7-2 | TGTGCCAGCAGGACCCGGGGGGCGTGGACTGAAGCTTTCTTT | CASRTRGAWTEAFF
. | . | TRBJ2-5 | TRBV21-1 | TGTGCCAGCAGCAAAGAGGGACTAGCGGGGGAGGAGACCCAGTACTTC | CASSKEGLAGEETQYF